The rows below give T cell receptor beta chains drawn from one sample of a study of T cells in Graves' hyperthyroidism and ophthalmopathy. TCRdb analysed the multiplex PCR reads with MiXCR anew, one entry per CDR3 protein. The sample holds tens of thousands of distinct CDR3 sequences, 45% to 65% seen once. The sequenced sample was peripheral blood or thyroid tissue (not recorded which). Receptors originate from a man aged 18 to 29 with Graves' hyperthyroidism. CDR3s include the opening cysteine and the closing phenylalanine or tryptophan. A D gene is named only where the DNA matches it firmly. Rows may omit the clone size; those that give it use once, few, many or a size class.

NA	TRBV7-9	NA	TRBJ2-7	CASSSGQDPYEQYF	TGTGCCAGCAGCTCAGGGCAGGACCCCTACGAGCAGTACTTT
TRBD1	TRBV29-1	few	TRBJ2-7	CSAWGQGREQYF	TGCAGCGCATGGGGACAGGGGCGCGAGCAGTACTTC
NA	TRBV6-5	NA	TRBJ1-2	CASRGQGGDSGYTF	TGTGCCAGCAGGGGCCAGGGAGGCGACTCTGGCTACACCTTC
NA	TRBV2	NA	TRBJ1-5	CASRDGGPAQHF	TGTGCCAGCAGGGACGGGGGCCCGGCCCAGCATTTT
TRBD1	TRBV7-2	NA	TRBJ2-6	CASSSGTGSGANVLTF	TGTGCCAGCAGTTCCGGGACAGGGTCCGGGGCCAACGTCCTGACTTTC
TRBD2	TRBV7-8	NA	TRBJ2-5	CASSLGLAGGEYF	TGTGCCAGCAGCTTAGGACTAGCGGGTGGGGAGTACTTC
NA	TRBV2	NA	TRBJ2-7	CASNTPGRSYEQYF	TGTGCCAGCAACACCCCCGGACGATCCTACGAGCAGTACTTC
NA	TRBV9	many	TRBJ1-1	CASSVGFGNTEAFF	TGTGCCAGCAGCGTAGGGTTCGGGAACACTGAAGCTTTCTTT
TRBD2	TRBV7-2	many	TRBJ2-2	CASSLVLAGGGELFF	TGTGCCAGCAGCTTAGTTCTAGCGGGAGGTGGGGAGCTGTTTTTT
NA	TRBV7-2	many	TRBJ2-5	CASSLARTYRETQYF	TGTGCCAGCAGCTTAGCTCGGACATACAGGGAGACCCAGTACTTC
NA	TRBV19	medium-sized	TRBJ1-2	CATETYGYTF	TGTGCCACTGAGACATATGGCTACACCTTC
TRBD1	TRBV28	NA	TRBJ2-7	CASSLPRDRESYEQYF	TGTGCCAGCAGTTTACCCCGGGACAGGGAGTCCTACGAGCAGTACTTC
NA	TRBV5-1	many	TRBJ2-7	CASSLVPVDSSYEQYF	TGCGCCAGCAGCTTGGTTCCCGTGGACAGTTCCTACGAGCAGTACTTC
NA	TRBV10-3	NA	TRBJ1-1	CAIGEFTEAFF	TGTGCCATCGGTGAGTTCACTGAAGCTTTCTTT
TRBD2	TRBV28	NA	TRBJ2-5	CASSYGLAGVEGETQYF	TGTGCCAGCAGCTACGGACTAGCGGGAGTGGAAGGAGAGACCCAGTACTTC
NA	TRBV20-1	many	TRBJ2-2	CSARDGTTGELFF	TGCAGTGCTAGAGATGGGACCACCGGGGAGCTGTTTTTT
TRBD2	TRBV12-3/TRBV12-4	NA	TRBJ2-5	CASSPLAGNLQETQYF	TGTGCCAGCAGTCCTCTAGCGGGGAACCTACAAGAGACCCAGTACTTC
NA	TRBV5-1	NA	TRBJ1-1	CASSLLWVNTEAFF	TGCGCCAGCAGCTTGCTTTGGGTTAACACTGAAGCTTTCTTT
TRBD1	TRBV4-3	many	TRBJ2-7	CASSQQTGTGRYEQYF	TGCGCCAGCAGCCAGCAAACCGGGACAGGGAGGTACGAGCAGTACTTC
TRBD1	TRBV10-3	many	TRBJ1-1	CAIRQRDRESGTEAFF	TGTGCCATCAGACAAAGGGACAGGGAGTCTGGCACTGAAGCTTTCTTT
NA	TRBV2	NA	TRBJ1-4	CASMTGTQEKLFF	TGTGCCAGCATGACAGGAACCCAAGAAAAACTGTTTTTT
TRBD2	TRBV15	NA	TRBJ2-5	CATSRDRGRDRETQYF	TGTGCCACCAGCAGGGATAGAGGGAGGGACCGAGAGACCCAGTACTTC
NA	TRBV20-1	many	TRBJ1-4	CSASTGTFNEKLFF	TGCAGTGCTAGCACCGGGACCTTTAATGAAAAACTGTTTTTT
NA	TRBV29-1	NA	TRBJ2-5	CSVEPGTAWTQYF	TGCAGCGTTGAACCCGGGACCGCCTGGACCCAGTACTTC
NA	TRBV29-1	many	TRBJ1-4	CSVAGGGAEERLFF	TGCAGCGTCGCCGGTGGGGGGGCAGAGGAAAGACTGTTTTTT
NA	TRBV27	many	TRBJ2-2	CASSLVVNTGELFF	TGTGCCAGCAGTTTAGTCGTAAACACCGGGGAGCTGTTTTTT
NA	TRBV24-1	NA	TRBJ1-5	CATSHGGMGQPQHF	TGTGCCACCAGTCATGGGGGTATGGGACAGCCCCAGCATTTT
TRBD1	TRBV5-1	NA	TRBJ1-1	CASSPGTGAFGEAFF	TGCGCCAGCAGCCCCGGGACAGGGGCTTTTGGTGAAGCTTTCTTT
NA	TRBV24-1	NA	TRBJ2-5	CASSLGVQETQYF	TGCGCCAGCAGCTTAGGAGTCCAAGAGACCCAGTACTTC
TRBD2	TRBV29-1	many	TRBJ2-5	CSVEGLLLAGVLVQETQYF	TGCAGCGTTGAGGGGCTTCTGCTAGCGGGAGTTCTTGTGCAAGAGACCCAGTACTTC
TRBD2	TRBV20-1	once	TRBJ2-5	CSAGLAGQETQYF	TGCAGTGCAGGACTAGCGGGACAAGAGACCCAGTACTTC
NA	TRBV5-1	NA	TRBJ2-5	CASSSSLRYQGTQYF	TGCGCCAGCAGCTCGTCACTGAGGTACCAAGGGACCCAGTACTTC
NA	TRBV29-1	NA	TRBJ2-7	CSVPSDAYKQYF	TGTAGCGTCCCCTCCGATGCCTACAAGCAGTACTTC
NA	TRBV20-1	many	TRBJ1-5	CSARDYRHPLQPQHF	TGCAGTGCTAGAGATTACAGACATCCCCTTCAGCCCCAGCATTTT
TRBD1	TRBV29-1	NA	TRBJ1-4	CSGRQGTGEKLFF	TGCAGCGGAAGACAGGGAACAGGAGAAAAACTGTTTTTT
TRBD1	TRBV9	few	TRBJ1-3	CASSGTGGRNTIYF	TGTGCCAGCAGCGGCACAGGGGGGCGAAACACCATATATTTT
NA	TRBV10-3	NA	TRBJ2-7	CAIASSYEQYF	TGTGCCATAGCGAGTTCCTACGAGCAGTACTTC